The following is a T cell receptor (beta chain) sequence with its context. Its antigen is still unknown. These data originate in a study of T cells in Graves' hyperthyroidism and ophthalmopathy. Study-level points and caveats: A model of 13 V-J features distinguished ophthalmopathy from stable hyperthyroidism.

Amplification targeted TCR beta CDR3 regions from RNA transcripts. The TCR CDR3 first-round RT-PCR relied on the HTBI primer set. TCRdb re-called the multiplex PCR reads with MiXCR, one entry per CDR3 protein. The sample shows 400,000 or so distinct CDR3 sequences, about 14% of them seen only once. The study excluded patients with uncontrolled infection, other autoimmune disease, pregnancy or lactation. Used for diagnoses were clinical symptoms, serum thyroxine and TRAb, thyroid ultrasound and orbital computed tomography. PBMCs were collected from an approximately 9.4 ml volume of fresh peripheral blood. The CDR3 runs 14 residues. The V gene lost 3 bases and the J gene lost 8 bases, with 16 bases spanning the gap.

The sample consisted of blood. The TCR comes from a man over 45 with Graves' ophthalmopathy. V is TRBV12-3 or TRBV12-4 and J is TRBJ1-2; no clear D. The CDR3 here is CASSLHSARGGYTF. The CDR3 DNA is TGTGCCAGCAGTTTGCACAGCGCCCGAGGGGGCTACACCTTC.